These T cell receptor beta chains were read from a single sample in a study of naive and memory T cell subsets. One entry per CDR3 protein results from TCRdb running MiXCR on the UMI-ligation and nested PCR reads. The sample consists of 95,000 to 150,000 distinct CDR3 sequences, about 36% of them appearing once. Input material: central memory CD4+ T cells from blood. These receptors were collected from a human donor in good health. Both conserved end residues are part of each CDR3. The D gene is left open where the match is weak. Expanded clones are given a class, and other clones once, few, many or no size at all.

clone_size j_call v_call d_call cdr3_nt cdr3_aa
- TRBJ2-2 TRBV9 TRBD2 TGTGCCAGCAGCGTAGTTAGCGGGAGCGGCGAGCTGTTTTTT CASSVVSGSGELFF
few TRBJ2-1 TRBV11-2 - TGTGCCAGCAGTACGGGTAGAAGGGTTCTAGGCAATGAGCAGTTCTTC CASSTGRRVLGNEQFF
many TRBJ2-3 TRBV29-1 - TGCAGCGTTGAACCAGCTAGGATTTCTACGCAGTATTTT CSVEPARISTQYF
- TRBJ2-7 TRBV7-2 - TGTGCCAGCAGCTTGGGCAGTCTTGCCGAGCAGTACTTC CASSLGSLAEQYF
many TRBJ2-1 TRBV20-1 TRBD1 TGCAGTGCTAGAGTGGGACAGGGGGCTAAGGAGCAGTTCTTC CSARVGQGAKEQFF
many TRBJ2-2 TRBV29-1 TRBD1 TGCAGCGTGGGGGGACAGGCGAACACCGGGGAGCTGTTTTTT CSVGGQANTGELFF
few TRBJ2-5 TRBV19 - TGTGCCAGTAGCTCCCGGGGGGCGATAGAGACCCAGTACTTC CASSSRGAIETQYF
- TRBJ2-3 TRBV20-1 - TGCAGTGCCGGAATAGCGCATCAAGCTAGCACAGATACGCAGTATTTT CSAGIAHQASTDTQYF
once TRBJ2-5 TRBV3-1 TRBD2 TGTGCCAGCCTAAAGGGAGGGGCTGGAGAGACCCAGTACTTC CASLKGGAGETQYF
many TRBJ2-5 TRBV4-3 - TGCGCCAGCAGCCAAGTTTCTAGGGAGACCCAGTACTTC CASSQVSRETQYF
- TRBJ1-6 TRBV20-1 TRBD1 TGCAGTGCTAGCCGACAGGGCGAGATTCGATCACCCCTCCACTTT CSASRQGEIRSPLHF
- TRBJ1-5 TRBV10-3 TRBD1 TGTGCCATCAGTGGGGACAGTAGCAATCAGCCCCAGCATTTT CAISGDSSNQPQHF
few TRBJ2-7 TRBV7-2 - TGTGCCAGCAGCTTATCATTAGGGGCGATCGACGAGCAGTACTTC CASSLSLGAIDEQYF
- TRBJ2-4 TRBV12-3/TRBV12-4 - TGTGCCAGCCGACGCTCGACAGCATCTGACATTCAGTACTTC CASRRSTASDIQYF
- TRBJ2-4 TRBV28 TRBD1 TGTGCCAGCGGTAAAACAGGGGGCTGGGACATTCAGTACTTC CASGKTGGWDIQYF
- TRBJ2-5 TRBV3-1 TRBD1 TGTGCCAGCAGCCCCCTCAGGGGGTCCCAAGAGACCCAGTACTTC CASSPLRGSQETQYF
few TRBJ2-5 TRBV7-2 - TGTGCCAGCAGCTTAGGGCGAAAGACCCAGTACTTC CASSLGRKTQYF
once TRBJ1-2 TRBV28 TRBD1 TGTGCCAGCAGACCAGGGGGCGGCTATGGCTACACCTTC CASRPGGGYGYTF
- TRBJ2-4 TRBV28 - TGTGCCAGCAGTGGAGTGAGCATTCAGTACTTC CASSGVSIQYF
- TRBJ2-5 TRBV28 - TGTGCCAGCAGTTTAAAACCACAGGGCCAAGAGACCCAGTACTTC CASSLKPQGQETQYF
- TRBJ2-5 TRBV7-9 - TGTGCCAGCAGCGAGTGGGACATAGGACGGGAGACCCAGTACTTC CASSEWDIGRETQYF
once TRBJ2-7 TRBV6-2/TRBV6-3 - TGTGCCAGCAGTGACGTACAAACAGTCTTCTACGAGCAGTACTTC CASSDVQTVFYEQYF
- TRBJ2-4 TRBV20-1 TRBD1 TGCAGTGCTAGAGACGGACAGGGAAAAAACATTCAGTACTTC CSARDGQGKNIQYF
few TRBJ2-1 TRBV29-1 TRBD2 TGCAGCGTTGTTGTGGCGGGAGGGCCTTATAATGAGCAGTTCTTC CSVVVAGGPYNEQFF
- TRBJ2-7 TRBV29-1 - TGCAGCGTTGATTTAGGGCAGGGGGGATACGAGCAGTACTTC CSVDLGQGGYEQYF
many TRBJ1-3 TRBV7-6 - TGTGCCAGCAGCTTAGCGAGCCAAGGAAACACCATATATTTT CASSLASQGNTIYF
- TRBJ2-5 TRBV3-1 TRBD1 TGTGCCAGCAGCCAAGCGGACAGGCGCGAGACCCAGTACTTC CASSQADRRETQYF
few TRBJ2-7 TRBV11-2 - TGTGCCAGCAGCTCAGGGACGGCGCGGGAGCAGTACTTC CASSSGTAREQYF
once TRBJ2-7 TRBV28 TRBD2 TGTGCCAGCAGTTTCCCTTTCAGGCCTAGCGGGACCTACGAGCAGTACTTC CASSFPFRPSGTYEQYF
- TRBJ1-5 TRBV7-2 - TGTGCCAGCAGCTTAGCAGGGGGCAATCAGCCCCAGCATTTT CASSLAGGNQPQHF
- TRBJ2-7 TRBV6-2/TRBV6-3 TRBD2 TGTGCCAGCAGTTACTCGCGGGGACTAGCGGCTCCCTACGAGCAGTACTTC CASSYSRGLAAPYEQYF
- TRBJ2-7 TRBV28 - TGTGCCAGCAGTGTGACCCAATACGAGCAGTACTTC CASSVTQYEQYF
- TRBJ2-1 TRBV20-1 TRBD2 TGCAGTGCTAGTACACTAGCGGGAGATAACAATGAGCAGTTCTTC CSASTLAGDNNEQFF
- TRBJ1-5 TRBV12-3/TRBV12-4 TRBD1 TGTGCCAGCAGTTCAGGGGGCCAGCCCCAGCATTTT CASSSGGQPQHF
- TRBJ1-1 TRBV7-9 - TGTGCCAGCAGCCCGTTACGGGGGGCAATGAACACTGAAGCTTTCTTT CASSPLRGAMNTEAFF
- TRBJ1-6 TRBV18 - TGTGCCAGCTCACGGGGGGCTGGAAATTCACCCCTCCACTTT CASSRGAGNSPLHF
- TRBJ1-6 TRBV20-1 - TGCAGTGCCATTACCGGGAGAACAATCTCCTATAATTCACCCCTCCACTTT CSAITGRTISYNSPLHF
- TRBJ1-2 TRBV7-3 - TGTGCCAGCAGCTCAGACCTAGGGACCGCAGAGACCTTC CASSSDLGTAETF
few TRBJ1-1 TRBV5-6 - TGTGCCAGCAGCTTCTTGGTCACTGAAGCTTTCTTT CASSFLVTEAFF
many TRBJ2-2 TRBV11-3 - TGTGCCAGCAGCTCCAGGGTTGACGGGGAGCTGTTTTTT CASSSRVDGELFF